This section outlines one T cell receptor beta chain sequence together with its context. Germline assignment: CDR1 SGDLS and CDR2 YYNGEE. The CDR3 loop spans 13 amino acids. V lost 6 bases, J lost 7 bases, and 11 bases lay in between. These data originate in a study of identical twins. MiXCR, applied by TCRdb to the 5' RACE reads, yields one record per CDR3 protein. The sample lists roughly 750,000 distinct CDR3 sequences, 21% occurring once. A further study also used this sample, focusing on T cells expressing NK-cell markers. As that report states: Seven of the eight sequenced donors were HCMV-seropositive; one was seronegative.

Sequenced material: PBMCs. The chain recombines TRBV9 with TRBJ2-6, with TRBD1 as a possible D gene (6 bases). This TCR came from a young woman in good health. The CDR3 DNA reads as TGTGCCAGCACGTCGACAGGAGCCAACGTCCTGACTTTC. Translation: CASTSTGANVLTF.